This T cell receptor (beta chain) was sequenced during a study of blood T cell repertoires in COVID-19. For the study at large: Acute and convalescent COVID-19 samples came from the United States, Italy and Spain. PBMCs, B-cell-depleted T cells, or T cells were the source of the cDNA or gDNA that made up the material.

This clone showed up just a few times. The V and J ends lost 3 bases and 5 bases, in that order; junction bases with no gene match: 9. The germline V gene has CDR1 LNHDA and CDR2 SQIVND (reference sequence). This CDR3 region has 15 residues. In the original analysis: For nucleated cells, counts were estimated from reference gene primer amplification. TCRdb keeps only in-frame clones here, not all; method: immunoSEQ multiplex PCR. V, J and clone size are taken as reported in that table, and D and trimming were inferred from the DNA itself. The sample consists of 25,000 to 30,000 clones, approximately 67% of them appearing once.

The chain carries TRBV19 and TRBJ2-7; the match to TRBD2 covers 8 bases. Sequenced: peripheral blood. The origin of this receptor is a human donor in a cohort sampled during active COVID-19. In DNA, the CDR3 is TGTGCCAGTAGTATTATAGCGGGATCGTCGGACGAGCAGTACTTC. Translating gives CASSIIAGSSDEQYF.